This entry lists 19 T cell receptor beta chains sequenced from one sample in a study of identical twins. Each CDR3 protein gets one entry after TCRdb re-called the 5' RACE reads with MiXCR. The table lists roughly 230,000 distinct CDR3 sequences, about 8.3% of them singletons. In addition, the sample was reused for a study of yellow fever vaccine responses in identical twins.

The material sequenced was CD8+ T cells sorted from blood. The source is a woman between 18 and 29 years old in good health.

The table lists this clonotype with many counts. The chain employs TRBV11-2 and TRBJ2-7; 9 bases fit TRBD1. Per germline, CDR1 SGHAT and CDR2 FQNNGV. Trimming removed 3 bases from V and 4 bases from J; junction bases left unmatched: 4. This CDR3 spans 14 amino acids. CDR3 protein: CASSFYRGPYEQYF. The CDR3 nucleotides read TGTGCCAGCAGCTTTTACAGGGGGCCTTACGAGCAGTACTTC.

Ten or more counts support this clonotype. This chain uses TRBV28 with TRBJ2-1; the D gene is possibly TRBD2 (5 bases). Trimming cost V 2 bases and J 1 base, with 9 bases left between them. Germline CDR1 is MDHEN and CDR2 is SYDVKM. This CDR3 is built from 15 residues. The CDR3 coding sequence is TGTGCCAGCAGTTTAGGGCGGGTATCCTACAATGAGCAGTTCTTC. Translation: CASSLGRVSYNEQFF.

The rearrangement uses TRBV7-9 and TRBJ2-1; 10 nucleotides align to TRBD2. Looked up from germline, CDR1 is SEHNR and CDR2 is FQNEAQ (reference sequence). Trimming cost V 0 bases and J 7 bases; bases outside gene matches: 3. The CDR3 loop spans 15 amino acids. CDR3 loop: CASSLAVTSGNEQFF. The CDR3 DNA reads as TGTGCCAGCAGCTTAGCTGTGACTAGCGGGAATGAGCAGTTCTTC.

This CDR3 reads CASSLSGGAANEQFF. In DNA form, the CDR3 reads TGTGCCAGCAGCTTGTCCGGGGGGGCCGCGAATGAGCAGTTCTTC. This chain joins TRBV5-5 and TRBJ2-1; 8 bases map to TRBD2. The germline V gene encodes CDR1 SGHKS and CDR2 YYEKEE (reference sequence). CDR3 length: 15 amino acids. The ends lost 1 base at V and 7 bases at J; junction bases unmatched: 7.

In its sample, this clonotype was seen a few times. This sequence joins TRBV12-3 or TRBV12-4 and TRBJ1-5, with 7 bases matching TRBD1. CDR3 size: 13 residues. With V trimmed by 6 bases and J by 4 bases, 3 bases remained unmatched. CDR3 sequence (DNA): TGTGCCAGCAGGCCACAGGGGAATCAGCCCCAGCATTTT. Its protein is CASRPQGNQPQHF.

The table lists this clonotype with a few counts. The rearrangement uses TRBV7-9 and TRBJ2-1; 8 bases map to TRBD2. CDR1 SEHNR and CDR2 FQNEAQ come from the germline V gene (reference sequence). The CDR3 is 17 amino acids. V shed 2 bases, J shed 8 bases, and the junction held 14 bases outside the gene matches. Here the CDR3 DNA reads TGTGCCAGCAGCTTAAAGACGGGGGGGCTGCTAGGCGATGAGCAGTTCTTC. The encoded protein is CASSLKTGGLLGDEQFF.

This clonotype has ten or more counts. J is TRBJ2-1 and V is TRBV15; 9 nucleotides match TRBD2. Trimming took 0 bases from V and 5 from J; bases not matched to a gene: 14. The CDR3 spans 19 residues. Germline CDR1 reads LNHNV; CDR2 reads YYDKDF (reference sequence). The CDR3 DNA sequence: TGTGCCACCAGCAGAGATCTGCTAGCGGGGTCTGCCCTTCACAATGAGCAGTTCTTC. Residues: CATSRDLLAGSALHNEQFF. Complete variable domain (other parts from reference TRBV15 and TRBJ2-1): DAMVIQNPRYQVTQFGKPVTLSCSQTLNHNVMYWYQQKSSQAPKLLFHYYDKDFNNEADTPDNFQSRRPNTSFCFLDIRSPGLGDTAMYLCATSRDLLAGSALHNEQFFGPGTRLTVL.

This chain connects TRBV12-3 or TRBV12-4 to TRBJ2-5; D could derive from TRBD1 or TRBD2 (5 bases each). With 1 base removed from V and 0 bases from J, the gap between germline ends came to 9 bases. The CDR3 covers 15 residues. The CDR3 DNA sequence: TGTGCCAGCAGTTTAGGGGGGTTTCACCAAGAGACCCAGTACTTC. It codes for CASSLGGFHQETQYF.

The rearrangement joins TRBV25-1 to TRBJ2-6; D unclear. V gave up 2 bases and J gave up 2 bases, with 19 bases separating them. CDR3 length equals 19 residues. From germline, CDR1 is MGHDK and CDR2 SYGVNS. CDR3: CASSELYPAWSTGANVLTF. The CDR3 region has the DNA TGTGCCAGCAGTGAACTGTACCCTGCCTGGTCTACTGGGGCCAACGTCCTGACTTTC.

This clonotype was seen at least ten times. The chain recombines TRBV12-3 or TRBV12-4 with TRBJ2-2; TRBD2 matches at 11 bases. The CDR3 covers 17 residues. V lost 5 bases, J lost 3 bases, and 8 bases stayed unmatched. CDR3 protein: CASSGTSGRAYTGELFF. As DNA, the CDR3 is TGTGCCAGCAGTGGAACTAGCGGGAGAGCGTACACCGGGGAGCTGTTTTTT.

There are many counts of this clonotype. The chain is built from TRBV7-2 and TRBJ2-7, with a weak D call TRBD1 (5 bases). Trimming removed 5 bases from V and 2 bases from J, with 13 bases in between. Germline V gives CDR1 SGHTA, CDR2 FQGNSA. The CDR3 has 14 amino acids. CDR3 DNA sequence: TGTGCCAGCAGCCAGGGTCTAGTCACCTACGAGCAGTACTTC. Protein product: CASSQGLVTYEQYF.

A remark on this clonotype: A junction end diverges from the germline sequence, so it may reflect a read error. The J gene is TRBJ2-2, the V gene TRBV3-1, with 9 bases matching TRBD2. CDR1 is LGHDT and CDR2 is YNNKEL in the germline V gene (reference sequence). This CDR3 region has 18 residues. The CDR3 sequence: CACSLVIGGGARTGELFF. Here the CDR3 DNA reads TGTGCCTGCAGTTTGGTAATAGGCGGGGGGGCCCGTACCGGGGAGCTGTTTTTT.

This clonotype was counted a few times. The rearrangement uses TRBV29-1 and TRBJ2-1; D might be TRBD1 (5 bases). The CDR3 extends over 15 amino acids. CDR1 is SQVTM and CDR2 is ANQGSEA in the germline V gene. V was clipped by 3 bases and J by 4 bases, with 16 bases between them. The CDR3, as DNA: TGCAGCGTTGATTTGAGCGACAGCCTTTACAATGAGCAGTTCTTC. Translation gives CSVDLSDSLYNEQFF.

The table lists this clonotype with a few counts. As DNA, the CDR3 is TGTGCCAGCAGCGGGATGACAGGGGAGAGGACAGATACGCAGTATTTT. This gives the protein CASSGMTGERTDTQYF. The chain combines TRBV7-9 with TRBJ2-3; 8 bases agree with TRBD1. V gave up 5 bases and J gave up 3 bases; unmatched junction bases: 10. Germline values: CDR1 SEHNR, CDR2 FQNEAQ (reference sequence). This CDR3 comprises 16 residues.

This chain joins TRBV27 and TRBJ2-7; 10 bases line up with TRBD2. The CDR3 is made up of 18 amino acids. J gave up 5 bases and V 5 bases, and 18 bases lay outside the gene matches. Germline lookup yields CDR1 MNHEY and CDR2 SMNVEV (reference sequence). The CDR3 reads CASSPPVAGGPGVHEQYF. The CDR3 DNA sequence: TGTGCCAGCAGTCCACCAGTAGCGGGAGGCCCAGGCGTCCACGAGCAGTACTTC.

CDR3 sequence reads: CASSLALLPETQYF. CDR3 DNA: TGTGCCAGCAGCTTAGCGCTTCTACCGGAGACCCAGTACTTC. The chain combines TRBV7-9 with TRBJ2-5; unclear D gene. V lost 0 bases and J 5 bases, leaving 10 bases between the germline ends. The CDR3 is made up of 14 amino acids. Per the germline V gene, CDR1 is SEHNR and CDR2 is FQNEAQ (reference sequence).

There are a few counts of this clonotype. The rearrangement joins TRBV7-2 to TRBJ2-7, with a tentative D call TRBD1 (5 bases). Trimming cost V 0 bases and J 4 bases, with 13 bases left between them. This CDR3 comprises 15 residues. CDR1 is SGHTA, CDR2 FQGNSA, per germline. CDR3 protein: CASSLAVQGWYEQYF. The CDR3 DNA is TGTGCCAGCAGCTTAGCAGTTCAGGGATGGTACGAGCAGTACTTC.

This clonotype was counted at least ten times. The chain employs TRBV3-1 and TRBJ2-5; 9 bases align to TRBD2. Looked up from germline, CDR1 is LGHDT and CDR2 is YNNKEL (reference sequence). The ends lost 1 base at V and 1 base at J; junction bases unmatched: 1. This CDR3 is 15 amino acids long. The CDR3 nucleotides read TGTGCCAGCAGCCAAGGACTAGCGGTCCAAGAGACCCAGTACTTC. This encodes CASSQGLAVQETQYF.

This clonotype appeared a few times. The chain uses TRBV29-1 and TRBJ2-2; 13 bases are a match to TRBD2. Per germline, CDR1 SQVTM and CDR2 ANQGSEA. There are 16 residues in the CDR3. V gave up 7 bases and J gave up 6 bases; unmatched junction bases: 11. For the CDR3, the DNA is TGCAGCGCCCGAGGGACTAGCGGGAAATTGGCCGGGGAGCTGTTTTTT. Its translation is CSARGTSGKLAGELFF.